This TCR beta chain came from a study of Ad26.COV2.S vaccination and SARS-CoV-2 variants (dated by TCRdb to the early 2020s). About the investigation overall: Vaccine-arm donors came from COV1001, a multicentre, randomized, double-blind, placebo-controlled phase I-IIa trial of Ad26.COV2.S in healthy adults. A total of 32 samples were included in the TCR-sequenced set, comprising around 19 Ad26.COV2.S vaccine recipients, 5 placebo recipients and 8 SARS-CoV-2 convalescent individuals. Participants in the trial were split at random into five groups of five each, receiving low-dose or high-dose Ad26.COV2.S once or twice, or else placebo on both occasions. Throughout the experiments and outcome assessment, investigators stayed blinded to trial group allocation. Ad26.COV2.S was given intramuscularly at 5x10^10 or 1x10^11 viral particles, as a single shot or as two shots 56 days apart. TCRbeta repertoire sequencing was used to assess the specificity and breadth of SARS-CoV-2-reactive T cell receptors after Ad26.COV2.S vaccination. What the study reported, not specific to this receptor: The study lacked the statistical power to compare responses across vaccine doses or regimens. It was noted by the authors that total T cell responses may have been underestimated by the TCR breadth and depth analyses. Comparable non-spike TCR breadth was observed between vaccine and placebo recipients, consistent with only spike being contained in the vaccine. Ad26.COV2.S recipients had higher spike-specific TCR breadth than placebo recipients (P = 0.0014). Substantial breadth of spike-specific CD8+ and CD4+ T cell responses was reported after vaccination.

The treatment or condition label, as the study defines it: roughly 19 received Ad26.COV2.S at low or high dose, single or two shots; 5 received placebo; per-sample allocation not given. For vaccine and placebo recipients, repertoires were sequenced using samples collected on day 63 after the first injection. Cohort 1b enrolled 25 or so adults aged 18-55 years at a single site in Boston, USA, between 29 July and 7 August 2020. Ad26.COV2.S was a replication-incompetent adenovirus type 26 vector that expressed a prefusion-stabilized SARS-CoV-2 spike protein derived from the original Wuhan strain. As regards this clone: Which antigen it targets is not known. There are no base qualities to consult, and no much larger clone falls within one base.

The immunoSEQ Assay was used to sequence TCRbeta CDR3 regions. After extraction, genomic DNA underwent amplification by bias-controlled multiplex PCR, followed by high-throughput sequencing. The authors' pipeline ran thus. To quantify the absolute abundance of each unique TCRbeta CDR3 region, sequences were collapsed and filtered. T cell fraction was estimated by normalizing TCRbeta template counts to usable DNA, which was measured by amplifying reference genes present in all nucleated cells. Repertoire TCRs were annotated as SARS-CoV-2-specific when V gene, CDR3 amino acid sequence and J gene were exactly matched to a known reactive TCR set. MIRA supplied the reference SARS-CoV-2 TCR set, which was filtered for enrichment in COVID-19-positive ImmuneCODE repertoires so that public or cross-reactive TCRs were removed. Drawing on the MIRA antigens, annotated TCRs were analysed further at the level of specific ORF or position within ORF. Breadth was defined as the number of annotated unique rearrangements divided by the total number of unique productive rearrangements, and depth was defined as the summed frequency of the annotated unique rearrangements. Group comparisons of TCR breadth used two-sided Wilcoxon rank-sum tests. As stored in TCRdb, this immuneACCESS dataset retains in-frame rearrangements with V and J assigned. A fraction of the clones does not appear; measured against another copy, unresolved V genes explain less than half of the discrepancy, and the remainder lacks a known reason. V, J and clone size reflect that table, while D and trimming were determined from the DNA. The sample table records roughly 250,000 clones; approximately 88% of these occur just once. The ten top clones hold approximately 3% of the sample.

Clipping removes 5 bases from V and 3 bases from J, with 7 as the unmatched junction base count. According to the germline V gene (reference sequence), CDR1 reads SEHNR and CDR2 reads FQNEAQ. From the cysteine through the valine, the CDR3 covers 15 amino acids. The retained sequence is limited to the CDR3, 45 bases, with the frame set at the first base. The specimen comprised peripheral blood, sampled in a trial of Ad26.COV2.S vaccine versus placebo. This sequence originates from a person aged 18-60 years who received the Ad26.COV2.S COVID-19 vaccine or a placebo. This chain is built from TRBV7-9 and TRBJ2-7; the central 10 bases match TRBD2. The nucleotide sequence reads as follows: TGTGCCAGCAGCCGGACTAGCGGAGAGGGCTACGAGCAGTACGTC. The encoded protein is CASSRTSGEGYEQYV.